Below, 21 T cell receptor beta chains from the same sample are listed, as sequenced in a study of cytomegalovirus exposure and HLA in healthy donors. Primers included in the PCR were 60 Vbeta and 13 Jbeta primers. Assay used: immunoSEQ multiplex PCR; TCRdb lists only in-frame clones, some missing. The sample includes tens of thousands of clones, 70% to 85% of them seen just once. The material sequenced was PBMCs. Receptor source: a woman between 25 and 40 years old in good health and CMV-seronegative.

The chain is built from TRBV7-8 and TRBJ2-3, with D possibly TRBD1 on 6 matching bases. V lost 5 bases and J lost 3, with 18 bases in between. Looked up from germline, CDR1 is SGHVS and CDR2 is FQNEAQ. This CDR3 has 16 amino acids. CDR3: CASSAPGVVETDTQYF. In DNA, the CDR3 is TGTGCCAGCAGCGCCCCAGGGGTTGTTGAGACAGATACGCAGTATTTT.

The V gene is TRBV5-1, the J gene TRBJ2-6, with 8 bases lining up with TRBD1. CDR3 length: 19 amino acids. The germline V gene has CDR1 SGHRS and CDR2 YFSETQ. Germline trimming cut 4 bases from V and 0 bases from J; bases unmatched to any gene: 12. The CDR3 DNA reads TGCGCCAGCAGCCCTGGGACAGGCCAAAAAATCTCTGGGGCCAACGTCCTGACTTTC. Its protein product is CASSPGTGQKISGANVLTF.

The chain couples TRBV27 to TRBJ2-2, with TRBD1 as a possible D gene (6 bases). The CDR3 covers 16 residues. CDR1 and CDR2 (germline): MNHEY, SMNVEV (reference sequence). Trimming pared 4 bases from V and 4 bases from J, leaving 16 bases between. DNA of the CDR3: TGTGCCAGCAGTTCCCCACACAGGGAGCCCACCGGGGAGCTGTTTTTT. Translating gives CASSSPHREPTGELFF.

The J gene is TRBJ1-1, the V gene TRBV10-1; maybe TRBD1 (5 bases). This CDR3 comprises 15 residues. V was shortened by 3 bases and J by 6 bases, with 17 bases between the two germline ends. The germline CDR1 and CDR2 sequences are WNHNN and SYGVQD (reference sequence). CDR3: CASSDAQGGMSEAFF. CDR3 DNA sequence: TGCGCCAGCAGTGACGCGCAGGGTGGTATGTCTGAAGCTTTCTTT.

This clone was detected once. The CDR3 region has the DNA TGTGCCAGCACCGGGACAGGGGGCTTCTCTGGGGCCAACGTCCTGACTTTC. Its protein product is CASTGTGGFSGANVLTF. J is TRBJ2-6 and V is TRBV7-9; 12 bases line up with TRBD1. CDR1 SEHNR and CDR2 FQNEAQ come from the germline V gene (reference sequence). The V and J ends lost 7 bases and 0 bases, in that order; junction bases with no gene match: 4. There are 17 residues in the CDR3.

V is TRBV5-5 and J is TRBJ1-2; weak D call: TRBD1 (6 bases). The CDR3 is made up of 15 amino acids. Per germline, CDR1 SGHKS and CDR2 YYEKEE (reference sequence). Trimming cost V 0 bases and J 3 bases, with 12 bases left between them. The CDR3 protein is CASSLEQGLDYGYTF. The CDR3 DNA follows: TGTGCCAGCAGCTTGGAACAGGGCCTAGACTATGGCTACACCTTC.

The chain recombines TRBV5-6 with TRBJ2-1, with 8 nucleotides matching TRBD1. Looked up from germline, CDR1 is SGHDT and CDR2 is YYEEEE. Trimming took 3 bases from V and 8 from J; bases not matched to a gene: 10. The CDR3 totals 15 residues. The CDR3 region is CASSSTPGGLYEQFF. The CDR3 nucleotides are TGTGCCAGCAGCTCCACTCCAGGGGGCCTTTATGAGCAGTTCTTC. Based on the CDR3 plus reference TRBV5-6 and TRBJ2-1, the full variable domain is DAGVTQSPTHLIKTRGQQVTLRCSPKSGHDTVSWYQQALGQGPQFIFQYYEEEERQRGNFPDRFSGHQFPNYSSELNVNALLLGDSALYLCASSSTPGGLYEQFFGPGTRLTVL.

This clone appeared once. The genes are TRBV30 and TRBJ2-1; 9 nucleotides agree with TRBD1. CDR3 length: 14 amino acids. With V trimmed by 2 bases and J by 7 bases, 6 bases remained unmatched. Germline CDR1 and CDR2: GTSNPN and SVGIG (reference sequence). CDR3 protein: CAWSTGGGLNEQFF. CDR3 DNA sequence: TGTGCCTGGAGTACAGGGGGCGGTTTAAATGAGCAGTTCTTC.

The chain is built from TRBV6-1 and TRBJ2-2, with 7 bases matching TRBD1. The V segment lost 7 bases and the J segment 7 bases; nucleotides outside the gene matches: 9. The CDR3 has 14 amino acids. Germline V gives CDR1 MNHNS, CDR2 SASEGT. The CDR3 spells CASTTGQEDGELFF. CDR3 sequence (DNA): TGTGCCAGCACCACTGGACAGGAAGACGGGGAGCTGTTTTTT.

The rearrangement links TRBV30 to TRBJ2-1, with 9 positions matching TRBD1. Germline V gene data show CDR1 as GTSNPN and CDR2 as SVGIG (reference sequence). The CDR3 extends over 13 amino acids. With 1 base clipped from V and 5 bases from J, the junction kept 0 bases outside the gene matches. This chain's CDR3 is CAWSGTGDNEQFF. The CDR3 DNA sequence: TGTGCCTGGAGTGGGACAGGGGACAATGAGCAGTTCTTC.

The rearrangement joins TRBV18 to TRBJ2-1; 7 positions match TRBD2. Per the germline V gene, CDR1 is KGHSH and CDR2 is LQKENI. CDR3 length: 15 amino acids. Trimming took 6 bases from V and 2 from J; bases not matched to a gene: 7. The CDR3: CASSLQSGTYNEQFF. DNA for the CDR3: TGTGCCAGCTCCCTTCAGAGCGGGACCTACAATGAGCAGTTCTTC. The full variable domain, rest sourced from reference TRBV18 and TRBJ2-1, is NAGVMQNPRHLVRRRGQEARLRCSPMKGHSHVYWYRQLPEEGLKFMVYLQKENIIDESGMPKERFSAEFPKEGPSILRIQQVVRGDSAAYFCASSLQSGTYNEQFFGPGTRLTVL.

With regard to this clone: Compared with germline, one end of the junction differs, possibly owing to a read error. Other DNA sequences in this sample translate to the same CDR3. V and J are TRBV9 and TRBJ1-3, with D perhaps TRBD1 (6 bases). Per the germline V gene, CDR1 is SGDLS and CDR2 is YYNGEE. This CDR3 contains 15 residues. Here the CDR3 DNA reads TGTGCCAGCAGCCAAAGGGGGGGCAGTGGAAACACCATATACTTT. Amino acid sequence: CASSQRGGSGNTIYF.

For the CDR3, the DNA is TGCGCCAGCAGCCCGCGGGACAGGGAGAACTCACCCCTCCACTTT. Its protein product is CASSPRDRENSPLHF. This chain connects TRBV4-1 to TRBJ1-6; 9 nucleotides agree with TRBD1. The J segment lost 10 bases and the V segment lost 4 bases, leaving 8 bases of the junction unmatched. CDR1 is MGHRA and CDR2 is YSYEKL in the germline V gene. The CDR3 has 15 residues.

The rearrangement joins TRBV4-1 to TRBJ2-5; D ambiguous. This CDR3 region has 14 residues. The V end was cut by 0 bases, the J end by 3 bases, with 8 bases between. The germline CDR1 and CDR2 sequences are MGHRA and YSYEKL. The CDR3 region is CASSQDLFEETQYF. The CDR3 nucleotides are TGCGCCAGCAGCCAAGACCTCTTTGAAGAGACCCAGTACTTC.

V usage is TRBV30 and J usage is TRBJ2-7; 7 positions match TRBD1. The ends lost 7 bases at V and 3 bases at J; junction bases unmatched: 6. Per germline, CDR1 GTSNPN and CDR2 SVGIG (reference sequence). The CDR3 covers 12 residues. DNA of the CDR3: TGTGCCTCGTGGGACAGAAGCTACGAGCAGTACTTC. It encodes CASWDRSYEQYF.

CDR3 residues: CASSAGGPNEGYTF. The CDR3 nucleotides read TGTGCCAGCAGTGCAGGGGGTCCGAATGAAGGCTACACCTTC. The chain employs TRBV6-6 and TRBJ1-2, with 7 bases identical to TRBD1. The germline CDR1 and CDR2 sequences are MNHNY and SVGAGI (reference sequence). With 5 bases clipped from V and 8 bases from J, the junction kept 11 bases outside the gene matches. The length of the CDR3 is 14 residues.

The table lists this clone with a few counts. This rearrangement joins TRBV2 to TRBJ2-7; D uncertain. Germline loops: CDR1 SNHLY, CDR2 FYNNEI. The CDR3 consists of 12 residues. Trimming cost V 5 bases and J 2 bases, with 7 bases left between them. The CDR3 here is CASSIGAYEQYV. The CDR3 DNA reads as TGTGCCAGCAGTATCGGAGCCTACGAGCAGTACGTC.

The rearrangement joins TRBV18 to TRBJ1-3; unclear D gene. The V end was cut by 2 bases, the J end by 0 bases, with 11 bases between. The germline CDR1 and CDR2 sequences are KGHSH and LQKENI. This CDR3 is 16 amino acids long. CDR3 amino acids: CASSPSRGHSGNTIYF. CDR3 sequence (DNA): TGTGCCAGCTCACCATCTCGGGGTCACTCTGGAAACACCATATATTTT.

The J gene is TRBJ1-3, the V gene TRBV18; D gene uncertain. The V end was cut by 3 bases, the J end by 2 bases, with 11 bases between. The CDR3 is 15 residues long. CDR1 KGHSH and CDR2 LQKENI come from the germline V gene. CDR3: CASSPGQEPGNTIYF. In DNA form, the CDR3 reads TGTGCCAGCTCACCTGGGCAGGAACCTGGAAACACCATATATTTT.

On this clone itself: Other DNA sequences in the sample encode the same CDR3. This chain uses TRBV30 with TRBJ1-5; 9 nucleotides align to TRBD1. Trimming took 8 bases from V and 1 from J; bases not matched to a gene: 12. This CDR3 has 16 residues. Germline assignment: CDR1 GTSNPN and CDR2 SVGIG (reference sequence). CDR3 sequence (DNA): TGTGCCGGGGCCCCCCTGGGACAGGGAAGCAATCAGCCCCAGCATTTT. This codes for CAGAPLGQGSNQPQHF.

The rearrangement links TRBV10-3 to TRBJ2-2; D remains ambiguous. This CDR3 region has 16 residues. V was pared by 0 bases and J by 6 bases, with 14 bases between. In germline, CDR1 is ENHRY, CDR2 SYGVKD. The CDR3 nucleotides read TGTGCCATCAGTGAGTCGCTAGGTGGCGAGTCCGGGGAGCTGTTTTTT. Translating it yields CAISESLGGESGELFF.